A single sample gave rise to the 13 T cell receptor beta chains below, sequenced in a study of T cells in Graves' hyperthyroidism and ophthalmopathy. What was amplified from RNA transcripts were TCR beta CDR3 regions. The HTBI primer set drove a first-round RT-PCR of the TCR CDR3. TCRdb recomputed calls from the multiplex PCR reads with MiXCR, one row per CDR3 protein. The sample includes approximately 560,000 distinct CDR3 sequences, around 16% of them seen just once. Sample: blood. Receptor source: a woman aged 30 to 39 with Graves' hyperthyroidism.

This clonotype was seen ten or more times. The V and J genes are TRBV3-1 and TRBJ2-7, with D possibly being TRBD1 or TRBD2 (5 bases each). This CDR3 region has 18 residues. V lost 0 bases to trimming and J lost 2 bases, with 20 bases between them. The germline CDR1 and CDR2 sequences are LGHDT and YNNKEL (reference sequence). The CDR3 sequence is CASSQESSGGDLTYEQYF. The CDR3 DNA follows: TGTGCCAGCAGCCAAGAGTCTAGTGGGGGAGATTTGACCTACGAGCAGTACTTC.

This clonotype appeared many times. The gene calls are TRBV24-1 and TRBJ2-3; no clear D gene. Deletions cut 8 bases from V and 4 bases from J, with 18 bases between. The CDR3 runs to 15 residues. Germline-derived CDR1 and CDR2 are KGHDR and SFDVKD. The chain's CDR3 is CATIGKINNPDTQYF. In DNA, the CDR3 is TGTGCCACCATCGGAAAGATCAATAACCCAGATACGCAGTATTTT.

This clonotype has at least ten counts. The rearrangement links TRBV18 to TRBJ2-1; 14 bases are shared with TRBD2. Germline assignment: CDR1 KGHSH and CDR2 LQKENI. Trimming removed 5 bases from V and 7 bases from J; junction bases left unmatched: 10. This CDR3 is built from 17 residues. CDR3: CASSTMTGTSGRNEQFF. The CDR3, as DNA: TGTGCCAGCTCAACGATGACCGGGACTAGCGGGAGAAATGAGCAGTTCTTC.

At least ten counts were recorded for this clonotype. V is TRBV12-3 or TRBV12-4 and J is TRBJ2-3, with D tentatively TRBD2 (5 bases). The CDR3 totals 14 residues. Trimming pared 5 bases from V and 4 bases from J, leaving 13 bases between. As DNA, the CDR3 is TGTGCCAGCAGTGTGTGGCGAGGGTCAGATACGCAGTATTTT. It codes for CASSVWRGSDTQYF.

The table lists this clonotype with many counts. The V and J genes are TRBV7-3 and TRBJ2-1, with 10 bases aligning to TRBD2. Trimming removed 2 bases from V and 9 bases from J; junction bases left unmatched: 7. The CDR3 is 15 residues long. Germline CDR1 is SGHTA and CDR2 is FQGTGA. In DNA form, the CDR3 reads TGTGCCAGCAGCTTACAAGCGGGAGGGCTGGGTGAGCAGTTCTTC. It encodes CASSLQAGGLGEQFF.

This clonotype was picked up many times. V and J are TRBV27 and TRBJ2-1; 8 bases are shared with TRBD2. J was trimmed by 10 bases and V by 0 bases; bases with no gene match: 11. Germline assignment: CDR1 MNHEY and CDR2 SMNVEV (reference sequence). The CDR3 has 16 residues. Here the CDR3 reads CASSLSSSGESLEQFF. CDR3 nucleotide sequence: TGTGCCAGCAGTTTATCGAGTAGCGGGGAGTCCCTCGAGCAGTTCTTC.

This clonotype was observed a few times. DNA for the CDR3: TGCGCCAGCAGCCGACAGGGCACGTCCTACAATGAGCAGTTCTTC. Translating gives CASSRQGTSYNEQFF. The gene calls are TRBV10-1 and TRBJ2-1; 7 bases are a match to TRBD1. V was clipped by 6 bases and J by 1 base; unmatched bases: 6. Germline V gene lookup returns CDR1 WNHNN and CDR2 SYGVQD (reference sequence). This CDR3 spans 15 amino acids.

This clonotype was seen many times. The rearrangement joins TRBV12-3 or TRBV12-4 to TRBJ2-1; D call uncertain. The CDR3 has 15 amino acids. Trimming removed 1 base from V and 4 bases from J, with 11 bases in between. CDR3 amino acids: CASSLDRTAYNEQFF. The CDR3 nucleotides are TGTGCCAGCAGTTTAGACCGGACGGCGTACAATGAGCAGTTCTTC.

The chain links TRBV15 to TRBJ1-5, with a weak D call TRBD1 (5 bases). Looked up from germline, CDR1 is LNHNV and CDR2 is YYDKDF (reference sequence). The CDR3 is 13 amino acids. The V gene lost 7 bases and the J gene lost 7 bases, with 14 bases spanning the gap. CDR3 amino acids: CATTRRGYQPQHF. In DNA, the CDR3 is TGTGCCACCACCCGCCGGGGCTACCAGCCCCAGCATTTT.

This clonotype was observed a few times. The V gene is TRBV3-1, the J gene TRBJ2-2; 14 bases map to TRBD2. Germline V gene sequence: CDR1 LGHDT, CDR2 YNNKEL (reference sequence). Trimming removed 3 bases from V and 5 bases from J; junction bases left unmatched: 5. This CDR3 is built from 17 residues. The CDR3 sequence is CASSQGTSGSFTGELFF. In DNA, the CDR3 is TGTGCCAGCAGCCAGGGGACTAGCGGGAGTTTTACCGGGGAGCTGTTTTTT. The variable domain in full, completed from reference TRBV3-1 and TRBJ2-2, reads DTAVSQTPKYLVTQMGNDKSIKCEQNLGHDTMYWYKQDSKKFLKIMFSYNNKELIINETVPNRFSPKSPDKAHLNLHINSLELGDSAVYFCASSQGTSGSFTGELFFGEGSRLTVL.

This sequence joins TRBV20-1 and TRBJ2-7; the D is unclear. Trimming took 0 bases from V and 2 from J, leaving 11 bases between them. The CDR3 sequence is 14 residues long. The germline V gene encodes CDR1 DFQATT and CDR2 SNEGSKA (reference sequence). The CDR3 loop reads CSARDLLGAYEQYF. The CDR3 DNA reads TGCAGTGCTAGAGATCTTCTAGGAGCCTACGAGCAGTACTTC.

This clonotype was counted at least ten times. The rearrangement links TRBV30 to TRBJ2-2; tentative D call: TRBD1 (5 bases). Looked up from germline, CDR1 is GTSNPN and CDR2 is SVGIG (reference sequence). The CDR3 sequence is 14 residues long. V was shortened by 3 bases and J by 1 base, with 9 bases between the two germline ends. The CDR3 reads CAWSPTENTGELFF. CDR3 DNA: TGTGCCTGGAGCCCGACAGAGAACACCGGGGAGCTGTTTTTT.

This clonotype was detected many times. The chain uses TRBV30 and TRBJ2-7, with D possibly being TRBD1 or TRBD2 (6 bases each). Germline V gene sequence: CDR1 GTSNPN, CDR2 SVGIG (reference sequence). Trimming pared 0 bases from V and 7 bases from J, leaving 13 bases between. This CDR3 has 13 amino acids. In nucleotides, the CDR3 is TGTGCCTGGAGTGTGGGGGGCCCAGGGGAGCAGTACTTC. This codes for CAWSVGGPGEQYF.